This T cell receptor (beta chain) was identified in a study of shared clonotypes between healthy human individuals. Findings and limits, study-wide: Among non-shared clonotypes, generation probabilities were lower than among those shared by all four donors.

A remark on this clone: The antigen is undetermined. The same CDR3 arises from other DNA sequences in this sample as well.

The CDR3 has 13 residues. Trimming cost V 0 bases and J 1 base, with 5 bases left between them. From germline, CDR1 is GTSNPN and CDR2 SVGIG (reference sequence). The method was immunoSEQ multiplex PCR; TCRdb's version includes in-frame clones alone and lacks a portion of them. Here the sample spans over 2 million clones, 95% being singletons. A split of CD4+ cells into CD45RA+ naive and CD45RA-negative memory subsets was performed. Material: naive CD4+ T cells sorted from blood. As for subset: CD45RA+ positively selected. The TCR originated in a man younger than 35 in good health. This sequence joins TRBV30 and TRBJ2-3; D gene uncertain. In DNA, the CDR3 is TGTGCCTGGAGTGTGGACGGCACAGATACGCAGTATTTT. As protein: CAWSVDGTDTQYF.